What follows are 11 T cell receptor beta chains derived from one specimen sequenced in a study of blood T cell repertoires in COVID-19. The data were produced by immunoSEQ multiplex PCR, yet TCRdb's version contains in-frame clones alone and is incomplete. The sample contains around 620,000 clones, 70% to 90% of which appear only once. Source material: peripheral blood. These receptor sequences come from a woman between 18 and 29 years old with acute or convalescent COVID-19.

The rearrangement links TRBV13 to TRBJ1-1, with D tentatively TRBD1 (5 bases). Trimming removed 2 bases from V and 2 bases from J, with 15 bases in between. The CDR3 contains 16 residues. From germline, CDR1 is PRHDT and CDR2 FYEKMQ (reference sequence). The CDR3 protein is CASSLYTGTTNTEAFF. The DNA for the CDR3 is TGTGCCAGCAGCTTATATACCGGGACTACTAACACTGAAGCTTTCTTT.

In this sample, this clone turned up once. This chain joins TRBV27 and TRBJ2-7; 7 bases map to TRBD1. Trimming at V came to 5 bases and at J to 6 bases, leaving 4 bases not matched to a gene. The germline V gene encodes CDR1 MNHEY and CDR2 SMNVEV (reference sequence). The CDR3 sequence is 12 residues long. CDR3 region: CASSPTGVEQYF. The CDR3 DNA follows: TGTGCCAGCAGTCCTACAGGGGTCGAGCAGTACTTC.

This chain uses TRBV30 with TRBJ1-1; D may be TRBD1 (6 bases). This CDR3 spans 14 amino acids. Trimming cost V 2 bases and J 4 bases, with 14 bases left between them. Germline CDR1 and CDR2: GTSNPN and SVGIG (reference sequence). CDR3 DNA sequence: TGTGCCTGGAGTCCTCGGGGGGCCGGCACTGAAGCTTTCTTT. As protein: CAWSPRGAGTEAFF. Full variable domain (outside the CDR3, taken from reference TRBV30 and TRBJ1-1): SQTIHQWPATLVQPVGSPLSLECTVEGTSNPNLYWYRQAAGRGLQLLFYSVGIGQISSEVPQNLSASRPQDRQFILSSKKLLLSDSGFYLCAWSPRGAGTEAFFGQGTRLTVV.

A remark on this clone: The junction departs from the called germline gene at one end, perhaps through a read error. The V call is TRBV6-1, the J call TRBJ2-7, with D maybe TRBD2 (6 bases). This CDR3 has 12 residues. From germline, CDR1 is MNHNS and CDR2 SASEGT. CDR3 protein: CASSEPPGRGNF. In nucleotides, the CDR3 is TGTGCCAGCAGTGAACCCCCAGGGCGCGGGAACTTC.

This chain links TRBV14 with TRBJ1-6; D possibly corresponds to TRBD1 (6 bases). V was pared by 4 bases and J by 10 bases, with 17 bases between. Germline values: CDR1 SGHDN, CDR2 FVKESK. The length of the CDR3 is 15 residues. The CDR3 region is CASSLQGQLGSPLHF. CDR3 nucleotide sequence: TGTGCCAGCAGCCTCCAAGGACAGTTAGGATCACCCCTCCACTTT.

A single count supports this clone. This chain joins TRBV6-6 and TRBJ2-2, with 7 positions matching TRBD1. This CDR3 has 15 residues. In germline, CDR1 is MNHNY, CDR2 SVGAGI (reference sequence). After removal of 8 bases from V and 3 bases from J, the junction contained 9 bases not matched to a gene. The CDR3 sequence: CASCPGTEHTGELFF. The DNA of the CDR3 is TGTGCCAGCTGCCCCGGGACAGAACACACCGGGGAGCTGTTTTTT.

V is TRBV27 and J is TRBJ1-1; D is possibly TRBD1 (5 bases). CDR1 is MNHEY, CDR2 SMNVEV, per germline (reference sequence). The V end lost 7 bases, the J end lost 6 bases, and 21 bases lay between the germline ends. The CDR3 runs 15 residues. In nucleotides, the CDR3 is TGTGCCAGCACTCCAGGAGGGGTTGCCGGGTCTGAAGCTTTCTTT. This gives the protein CASTPGGVAGSEAFF.

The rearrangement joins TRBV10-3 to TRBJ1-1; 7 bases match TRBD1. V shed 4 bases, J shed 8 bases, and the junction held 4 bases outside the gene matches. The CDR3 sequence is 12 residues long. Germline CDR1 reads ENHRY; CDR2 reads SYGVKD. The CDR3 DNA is TGTGCCATCAGTGGTAGGGGGCCCGAAGCTTTCTTT. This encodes CAISGRGPEAFF.

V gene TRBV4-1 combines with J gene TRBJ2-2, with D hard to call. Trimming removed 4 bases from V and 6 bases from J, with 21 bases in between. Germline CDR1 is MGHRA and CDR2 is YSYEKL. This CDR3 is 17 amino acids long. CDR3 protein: CASSLRSFMFIPGELFF. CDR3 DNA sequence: TGCGCCAGCAGCCTAAGGAGCTTCATGTTCATCCCCGGGGAGCTGTTTTTT.

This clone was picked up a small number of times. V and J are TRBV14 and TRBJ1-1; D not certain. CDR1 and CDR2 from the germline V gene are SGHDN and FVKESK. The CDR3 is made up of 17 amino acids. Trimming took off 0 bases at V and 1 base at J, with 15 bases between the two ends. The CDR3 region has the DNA TGTGCCAGCAGCCAAGACGCTAGCAAACGAACGAACACTGAAGCTTTCTTT. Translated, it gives CASSQDASKRTNTEAFF.

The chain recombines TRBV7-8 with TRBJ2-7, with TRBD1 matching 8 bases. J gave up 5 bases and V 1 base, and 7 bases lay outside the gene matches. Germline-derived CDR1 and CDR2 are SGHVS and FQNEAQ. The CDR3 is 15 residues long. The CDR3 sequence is CASSLVGDRRNEQYF. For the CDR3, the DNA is TGTGCCAGCAGCTTAGTTGGGGACAGGAGAAACGAGCAGTACTTC.